This T cell receptor beta chain was identified in a study of human T cells and chemical hapten exposure. Study background: Weekly administration of diphenylcyclopropenone to the scalp of patients continued throughout the approximately 24-week study. How much TCR each sample yielded varied, mostly because pooled library volumes differed slightly.

TCRdb reanalysed the RACE reads using MiXCR and keeps one entry per CDR3 protein. The profile covers roughly 360,000 distinct CDR3 sequences, with approximately 4.4% appearing a single time and 2% to 2.5% taken by the ten largest. The table lists this clonotype with many counts. Its antigen is not known. The time point here: patch test 1, 2 weeks after DPC sensitization. Treatment of the sample: therapeutic diphenylcyclopropenone sensitization with weekly scalp DPC. The CDR3 has 16 amino acids. The germline V gene has CDR1 SGHKS and CDR2 YYEKEE (reference sequence). V gave up 4 bases and J gave up 2 bases, with 17 bases separating them. The study's findings and limits: Significantly more large CDR3 similarity clusters were formed by expanded TCRs than by controls.

The clonotype originates from a woman between 45 and 65 years old with alopecia areata. Some clones in this sample may be carry-over from other donors' samples. Sample: whole blood, taken in connection with sensitization to the hapten diphenylcyclopropenone (DPC). This chain joins TRBV5-5 and TRBJ2-3; a possible D gene is TRBD1 (7 bases). In DNA form, the CDR3 reads TGTGCCAGCAGCCCGGAGGGGACAGCCATCACAGATACGCAGTATTTT. Protein: CASSPEGTAITDTQYF.